What follows are 22 T cell receptor beta chains derived from one specimen sequenced in a study of blood T cell repertoires in COVID-19. Measured with immunoSEQ multiplex PCR; TCRdb has only the in-frame clones, and not every one. Among about 240,000 clones, around 86% were seen once, and the ten largest hold 7.1%. The material sequenced was peripheral blood. These receptors came from a woman in her 70s with active or convalescent COVID-19.

The rearrangement joins TRBV19 to TRBJ1-1; maybe TRBD1 (5 bases). Germline assignment: CDR1 LNHDA and CDR2 SQIVND (reference sequence). This CDR3 contains 14 residues. V was clipped by 0 bases and J by 8 bases, with 13 bases between them. The CDR3 loop reads CASSIDWVAGEAFF. DNA for the CDR3: TGTGCCAGTAGTATAGATTGGGTGGCAGGGGAAGCTTTCTTT. Full variable domain (rest looked up from reference TRBV19 and TRBJ1-1): DGGITQSPKYLFRKEGQNVTLSCEQNLNHDAMYWYRQDPGQGLRLIYYSQIVNDFQKGDIAEGYSVSREKKESFPLTVTSAQKNPTAFYLCASSIDWVAGEAFFGQGTRLTVV.

J is TRBJ2-1 and V is TRBV11-2; maybe TRBD2 (5 bases). V lost 5 bases to trimming and J lost 2 bases, with 16 bases between them. The CDR3 sequence is 16 residues long. Germline values: CDR1 SGHAT, CDR2 FQNNGV. In DNA form, the CDR3 reads TGTGCCAGCAGCGCAAGCGGACTCAGTCCCTACAATGAGCAGTTCTTC. Encoded protein: CASSASGLSPYNEQFF.

J is TRBJ2-7 and V is TRBV11-3; D is ambiguous. The CDR3 has 12 residues. Deletions cut 3 bases from V and 3 bases from J, with 6 bases between. Per germline, CDR1 SGHNT and CDR2 YENEEA. The CDR3 DNA follows: TGTGCCAGCAGCTTCGGTAGCTACGAGCAGTACTTC. Translating gives CASSFGSYEQYF.

The chain employs TRBV19 and TRBJ1-1, with D uncertain. This CDR3 comprises 13 residues. Germline values: CDR1 LNHDA, CDR2 SQIVND (reference sequence). V shed 1 base and J shed 7 bases, with 10 bases lying between them. Here the CDR3 DNA reads TGTGCCAGTAGTATAGCGAGGCTCTATGAAGCTTTCTTT. Translation: CASSIARLYEAFF.

The chain is built from TRBV4-1 and TRBJ1-3; D perhaps matches TRBD1 (6 bases). Germline lookup yields CDR1 MGHRA and CDR2 YSYEKL. The V gene lost 4 bases and the J gene lost 1 base, with 17 bases spanning the gap. This CDR3 has 17 amino acids. Written as DNA, the CDR3 is TGCGCCAGCAGCCGGGACATCCAACCGGGGTCTGGAAACACCATATATTTT. Amino acid sequence: CASSRDIQPGSGNTIYF.

The V gene is TRBV2, the J gene TRBJ1-5; D is undetermined. V shed 2 bases and J shed 2 bases, with 7 bases lying between them. Germline CDR1 and CDR2: SNHLY and FYNNEI. The CDR3 has 14 residues. The chain's CDR3 is CASSEQVGNQPQHF. CDR3 nucleotides: TGTGCCAGCAGTGAACAGGTTGGCAATCAGCCCCAGCATTTT.

The V call is TRBV4-3, the J call TRBJ1-1; no clear D. The CDR3 covers 15 residues. V dropped 0 bases and J dropped 0 bases, with 8 bases sitting between them. The germline V gene encodes CDR1 LGHNA and CDR2 YSLEER. The CDR3 sequence is CASSQDPQLNTEAFF. The CDR3 DNA reads as TGCGCCAGCAGCCAAGATCCCCAGTTGAACACTGAAGCTTTCTTT.

The chain uses TRBV11-2 and TRBJ1-2; the D is unclear. CDR3 length equals 14 residues. Germline V lookup: CDR1 SGHAT, CDR2 FQNNGV. V was shortened by 10 bases and J by 5 bases, with 20 bases between the two germline ends. The CDR3 sequence: CATTMGTEEYGYTF. CDR3 nucleotide sequence: TGTGCCACCACAATGGGTACCGAGGAGTATGGCTACACCTTC. Full variable domain (missing parts from reference TRBV11-2 and TRBJ1-2): EAGVAQSPRYKIIEKRQSVAFWCNPISGHATLYWYQQILGQGPKLLIQFQNNGVVDDSQLPKDRFSAERLKGVDSTLKIQPAKLEDSAVYLCATTMGTEEYGYTFGSGTRLTVV.

The gene calls are TRBV6-1 and TRBJ1-4; D uncertain. Germline-derived CDR1 and CDR2 are MNHNS and SASEGT. The CDR3 covers 14 residues. V was clipped by 3 bases and J by 7 bases, with 12 bases between them. The CDR3 DNA sequence: TGTGCCAGCAGTGACGAGGGTCTTTCTGAAAAACTGTTTTTT. Its translation is CASSDEGLSEKLFF.

V and J are TRBV7-2 and TRBJ2-5; 7 bases align to TRBD2. This CDR3 is built from 14 residues. The germline V gene encodes CDR1 SGHTA and CDR2 FQGNSA. V trimming: 6 bases; J trimming: 7 bases; junction bases outside the gene matches: 11. The chain's CDR3 is CASRRGGGGGTQYF. In nucleotides, the CDR3 is TGTGCCAGCAGACGGGGCGGGGGAGGAGGGACCCAGTACTTC.

This chain connects TRBV24-1 to TRBJ1-2, with D hard to call. This CDR3 contains 11 residues. Trimming left V 4 bases short and J 8 bases short, with 7 bases between. In germline, CDR1 is KGHDR, CDR2 SFDVKD. The CDR3 bases are TGTGCCACCAGTGACCGACTGGGCTACACCTTC. Translated, it gives CATSDRLGYTF.

The J gene is TRBJ1-1, the V gene TRBV3-1 (or the pseudogene TRBV3-2); 10 nucleotides align to TRBD1. The CDR3 is made up of 14 amino acids. Unmatched junction bases numbered 4, after V lost 5 bases and J lost 4 bases. The germline V gene has CDR1 LGHDT and CDR2 YNNKEL (reference sequence). The CDR3 region is CASSSGQGSTEAFF. The CDR3 DNA sequence: TGTGCCAGCAGCTCGGGACAGGGGAGCACTGAAGCTTTCTTT.

The CDR3 DNA sequence: TGTGCCATCAGTGAGTCGGGGGGTACTAATGAAAAACTGTTTTTT. This gives the protein CAISESGGTNEKLFF. The rearrangement joins TRBV10-3 to TRBJ1-4; tentatively, D is TRBD1 (5 bases). V shed 0 bases and J shed 2 bases, with 7 bases lying between them. Per germline, CDR1 ENHRY and CDR2 SYGVKD. The CDR3 spans 15 residues.

The chain has TRBV24-1 and TRBJ2-7; D call uncertain. V was shortened by 2 bases and J by 0 bases, with 10 bases between the two germline ends. Germline V gene sequence: CDR1 KGHDR, CDR2 SFDVKD. The CDR3 extends over 15 amino acids. The CDR3 region is CATSDYLTYSYEQYF. CDR3 sequence (DNA): TGTGCCACCAGTGATTACCTGACATACTCCTACGAGCAGTACTTC.

This chain links TRBV9 with TRBJ1-2; D gene ambiguous. Trimming removed 3 bases from V and 9 bases from J, with 15 bases in between. This CDR3 is 13 amino acids long. Per the germline V gene, CDR1 is SGDLS and CDR2 is YYNGEE. CDR3 coding DNA: TGTGCCAGCAGCGCGGAGGGTTTTAAGAGCTACACCTTC. Its protein product is CASSAEGFKSYTF.

V is TRBV28 and J is TRBJ1-1; D is uncertain. This CDR3 is built from 13 residues. Germline lookup yields CDR1 MDHEN and CDR2 SYDVKM. Between the trimmed V and J ends, which lost 3 bases and 6 bases, there was a span of 11 bases. The CDR3 loop is CASSLGVIAEAFF. CDR3 nucleotides: TGTGCCAGCAGTTTGGGAGTAATAGCTGAAGCTTTCTTT. Looking up the rest from reference TRBV28 and TRBJ1-1 gives the full variable domain: DVKVTQSSRYLVKRTGEKVFLECVQDMDHENMFWYRQDPGLGLRLIYFSYDVKMKEKGDIPEGYSVSREKKERFSLILESASTNQTSMYLCASSLGVIAEAFFGQGTRLTVV.

The chain is built from TRBV6-6 and TRBJ2-5, with a possible D match to TRBD2 (6 bases). From germline, CDR1 is MNHNY and CDR2 SVGAGI (reference sequence). The CDR3 is 14 amino acids. The ends were cut back, 2 bases at V and 5 bases at J, with 12 bases in the middle. DNA for the CDR3: TGTGCCAGCAGTTACAGGGAGGCGGGGGAGACCCAGTACTTC. As protein: CASSYREAGETQYF.

This chain joins TRBV24-1 and TRBJ2-1, with TRBD1 identical over 11 bases. The CDR3 loop spans 15 amino acids. The germline V gene encodes CDR1 KGHDR and CDR2 SFDVKD. The junction had 12 bases not matched to a gene; V was cut back by 9 bases and J by 9 bases. This CDR3 reads CATSLHGQGASEQFF. The CDR3 DNA is TGTGCCACCTCCCTTCACGGACAGGGGGCGAGTGAGCAGTTCTTC.

This chain joins TRBV5-1 and TRBJ1-3, with D possibly matching TRBD1 (6 bases). Germline values: CDR1 SGHRS, CDR2 YFSETQ. The CDR3 length is 17 residues. Trimming removed 4 bases at V and 0 bases at J, with 17 bases between. The CDR3 sequence: CASSPMTGLSSGNTIYF. The CDR3 DNA is TGCGCCAGCAGCCCCATGACAGGCCTAAGCTCTGGAAACACCATATATTTT.

The chain employs TRBV6-6 and TRBJ1-1; D not resolved. Germline V gene sequence: CDR1 MNHNY, CDR2 SVGAGI (reference sequence). The CDR3 is 15 residues long. Deletions cut 4 bases from V and 5 bases from J, with 17 bases between. CDR3: CASSFTALESTEAFF. The CDR3 coding sequence is TGTGCCAGCAGTTTTACAGCTTTAGAGTCGACTGAAGCTTTCTTT.

V usage is TRBV2 and J usage is TRBJ2-5; D uncertain. Per germline, CDR1 SNHLY and CDR2 FYNNEI. The CDR3 totals 11 residues. V was pared by 7 bases and J by 2 bases, with 5 bases between. The CDR3 spells CASTLQETQYF. Written as DNA, the CDR3 is TGTGCCAGCACACTTCAAGAGACCCAGTACTTC.

The gene calls are TRBV19 and TRBJ2-1, with D possibly TRBD2 on 5 matching bases. Trimming left V 4 bases short and J 12 bases short, with 22 bases between. The CDR3 runs 15 residues. The germline V gene encodes CDR1 LNHDA and CDR2 SQIVND (reference sequence). This CDR3 is CASSTPRIGAAGQFF. The CDR3 nucleotides read TGTGCCAGTAGTACCCCCCGAATTGGCGCCGCGGGGCAGTTCTTC. The variable domain in full, with the rest retrieved from reference TRBV19 and TRBJ2-1, is DGGITQSPKYLFRKEGQNVTLSCEQNLNHDAMYWYRQDPGQGLRLIYYSQIVNDFQKGDIAEGYSVSREKKESFPLTVTSAQKNPTAFYLCASSTPRIGAAGQFFGPGTRLTVL.